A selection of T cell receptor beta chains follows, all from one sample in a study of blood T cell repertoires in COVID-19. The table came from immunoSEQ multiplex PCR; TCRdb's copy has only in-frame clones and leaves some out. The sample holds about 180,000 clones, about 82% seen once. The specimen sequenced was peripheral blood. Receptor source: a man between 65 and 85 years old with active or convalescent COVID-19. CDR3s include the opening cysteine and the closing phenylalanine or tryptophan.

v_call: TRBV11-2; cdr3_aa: CASSPGQGRTEAFF
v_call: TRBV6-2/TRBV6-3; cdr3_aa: CASSRDRRSNNEKLFF
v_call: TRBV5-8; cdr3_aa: CASSGGGYMNTEAFF
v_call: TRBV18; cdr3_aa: CASSPGLAGTGELFF
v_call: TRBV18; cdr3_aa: CASSPSAGARAGQPQHF
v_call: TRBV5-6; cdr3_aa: CASSSPDAGPPYEQYF
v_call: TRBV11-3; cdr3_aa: CASSPRGMGTDTQYF
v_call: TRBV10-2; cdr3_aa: CASRQTGESGELFF
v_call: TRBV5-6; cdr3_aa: CASSLGGSGDTQYF
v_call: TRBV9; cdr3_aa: CASSVRGSPYNSPLHF
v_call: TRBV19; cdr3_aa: CASSIAAGAPLGEQFF
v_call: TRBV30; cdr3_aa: CAWTGTDSGNTIYF
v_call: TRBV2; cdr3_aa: CASSTGVSETGELFF
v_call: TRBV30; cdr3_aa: CAWSVLSKETQYF
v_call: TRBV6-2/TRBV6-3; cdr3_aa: CASSYSIGQTTNEKLFF
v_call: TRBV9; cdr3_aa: CASSVGGQGDQPQHF
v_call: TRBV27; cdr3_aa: CASSLWGGSTEAFF
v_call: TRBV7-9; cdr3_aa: CASSSGLAGVNEQFF
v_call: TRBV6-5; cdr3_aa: CASRSYAGGPETQYF
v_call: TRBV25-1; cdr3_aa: CASSEPTANYGYTF
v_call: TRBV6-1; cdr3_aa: CASSEAAGLSGYTF
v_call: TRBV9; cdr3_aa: CASSESSGSSYEQYF
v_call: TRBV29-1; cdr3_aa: CSVRSGVEAFF
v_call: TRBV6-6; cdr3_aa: CASNRDRANEKLFF
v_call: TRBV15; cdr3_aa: CATSRGPQGSHYEQYF
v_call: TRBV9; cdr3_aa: CASSPRAGGTDTQYF
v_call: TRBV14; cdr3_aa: CASSQARDPGMAFF
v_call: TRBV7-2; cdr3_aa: CASNPRGGQIYEQYF
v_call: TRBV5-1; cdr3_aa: CASSDQGSTNEKLFF
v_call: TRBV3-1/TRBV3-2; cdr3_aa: CASSQRNRGGGETQYF
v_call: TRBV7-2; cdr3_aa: CASSYRRGTETQYF
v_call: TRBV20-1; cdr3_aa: CSASALYEQYF
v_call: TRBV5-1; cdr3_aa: CASSFTLTGAGELFF
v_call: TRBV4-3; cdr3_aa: CASSQEGGEGNTIYF
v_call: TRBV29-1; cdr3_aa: CSGLGQGAQGEQYF
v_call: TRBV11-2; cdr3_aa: CASSFLRGFNEQFF
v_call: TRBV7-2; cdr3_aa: CASSSTRGNTEAFF
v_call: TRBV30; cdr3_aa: CAWTSGGVPPLHF
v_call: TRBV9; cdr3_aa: CASSYQGISEAFF
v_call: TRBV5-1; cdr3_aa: CASSSDRGNTGELFF
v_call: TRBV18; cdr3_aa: CASSPPGAGVYNEQFF
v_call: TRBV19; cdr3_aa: CASSLSGTGRAGANVLTF
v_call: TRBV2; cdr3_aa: CASSTTRSEQYF
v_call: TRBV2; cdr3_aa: CARSPSPFGFTDAYGYTF
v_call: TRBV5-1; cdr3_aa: CASSLDSPGPDTQYF
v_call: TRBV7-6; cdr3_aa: CASSSTPGLGYTF
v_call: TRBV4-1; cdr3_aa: CASSQDGTGTRGYTF
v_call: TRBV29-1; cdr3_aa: CSVEEDTEAFF
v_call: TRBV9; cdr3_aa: CASSVEGRGDTQYF
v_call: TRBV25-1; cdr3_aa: CASSEFTGTGELFF
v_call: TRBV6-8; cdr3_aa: CASGMQGWVETETDQPQHF
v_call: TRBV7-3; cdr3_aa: CASSSQGAPYTGELFF
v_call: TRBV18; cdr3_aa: CASSPSLETQYF
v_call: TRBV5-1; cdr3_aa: CASSAGLASYNEQFF
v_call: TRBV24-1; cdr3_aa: CATIDTSPGQGVPYGETQYF
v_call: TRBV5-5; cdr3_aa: CASSLKYSVMNTEAFF